This T cell receptor beta chain emerged from a study of T-cell reconstitution after alpha-beta-depleted transplantation in children. Study conclusions and caveats: Several patients had high TCRbeta diversity at day 60; it came from surviving recipient T cells and thymic progenitors. Expanded clones from the graft, numbering several hundred, reportedly supplied alpha-beta T cells about two months after transplant. Diversity and T-cell counts at one year after transplant derived mostly from new T cells.

Unique molecular identifiers were incorporated during preparation of the TCRbeta library. TCRdb re-called the PCR reads with MiXCR, one entry per CDR3 protein. The sample has around 450,000 distinct CDR3 sequences; more than 9% are singletons. This clonotype was seen many times. The antigen is unknown. The CDR3 totals 13 residues. Germline loops: CDR1 WSHSY, CDR2 SAAADI. V dropped 10 bases and J dropped 0 bases, with 13 bases sitting between them. The chain uses TRBV10-2 and TRBJ2-7; possibly TRBD1 for D (5 bases). The sequence was obtained from a child aged 2-9 years with inherited bone marrow failure, due to receive a stem cell transplant. The specimen was PBMCs, collected before TCRalphabeta/CD19-depleted stem cell transplant. Here the CDR3 DNA reads TGCGCCACCACAGGACGACCCTCCTACGAGCAGTACTTC. Translating it yields CATTGRPSYEQYF.